The entry below describes one TCR beta chain. Its antigen is still unknown. V lost 1 base and J 4 bases, leaving 7 bases between the germline ends. Germline V gives CDR1 GTSNPN, CDR2 SVGIG (reference sequence). This CDR3 has 12 residues. Profiling relied on immunoSEQ multiplex PCR, and the TCRdb table lists in-frame clones only, not all of them. The table includes approximately 45,000 clones, 70% to 90% detected once. These data are taken from a study of OX40 agonist ivuxolimab in advanced cancers. Study details: Ivuxolimab was administered intravenously to patients at 0.01 to 10 mg/kg every 2 weeks.

Regarding the study as a whole: In CD8+ T cells, expanded clones were on average more numerous than in CD4+. Low normalized T-cell clonal expansion also characterized some of the nonresponders.

Sequenced here: CD4+ or CD8+ T cells sorted from blood, sampled in a trial of the OX40 agonist ivuxolimab. This receptor was obtained from an adult with an advanced solid tumor such as melanoma, head and neck, liver or kidney cancer. The rearrangement links TRBV30 to TRBJ1-1, with D hard to call. The CDR3 region has the DNA TGTGCCTGGAGTGCCCAGTTCACTGAAGCTTTCTTT. Its protein is CAWSAQFTEAFF.